This TCR beta chain was observed in a study of CDR3 diversity in severe acne. Trimming took 6 bases from V and 0 from J; bases not matched to a gene: 7. CDR3 length: 15 amino acids. From germline, CDR1 is SNHLY and CDR2 FYNNEI. A single record per CDR3 protein comes from TCRdb applying MiXCR to the PCR reads. The repertoire holds approximately 79,000 distinct CDR3 sequences, 45% to 55% seen once, with 10% in the top ten. This clonotype was sampled from a male donor in good health, serving as a control. The chain uses TRBV2 and TRBJ1-1; 7 positions match TRBD1. The material sequenced was blood. The CDR3 is CASRVQQGMNTEAFF. CDR3 nucleotides: TGTGCCAGCAGGGTTCAACAGGGGATGAACACTGAAGCTTTCTTT. Full variable domain (remainder filled in from reference TRBV2 and TRBJ1-1): EPEVTQTPSHQVTQMGQEVILRCVPISNHLYFYWYRQILGQKVEFLVSFYNNEISEKSEIFDDQFSVERPDGSNFTLKIRSTKLEDSAMYFCASRVQQGMNTEAFFGQGTRLTVV.